This entry describes one TCR beta chain. Generated by immunoSEQ multiplex PCR, the TCRdb table keeps only in-frame clones and is missing some. The sample holds under 200,000 clones. This specimen comes from a study of control samples from healthy donors and cancer patients. Germline V CDR1 and CDR2: MDHEN, SYDVKM. Trimming pared 3 bases from V and 2 bases from J, leaving 26 bases between. The CDR3 consists of 20 residues. The J gene is TRBJ1-5, the V gene TRBV28; D perhaps matches TRBD1 (5 bases). Sequencing was done on a sample of blood. This receptor was identified in a woman in her thirties in good health. The CDR3 DNA follows: TGTGCCAGCAGTTTTGCGGTTGGCGGGACCGCTGCTGGTGGCAATCAGCCCCAGCATTTT. Its translation is CASSFAVGGTAAGGNQPQHF. Supplemented by reference TRBV28 and TRBJ1-5, the full variable domain reads DVKVTQSSRYLVKRTGEKVFLECVQDMDHENMFWYRQDPGLGLRLIYFSYDVKMKEKGDIPEGYSVSREKKERFSLILESASTNQTSMYLCASSFAVGGTAAGGNQPQHFGDGTRLSIL.